A selection of T cell receptor beta chains follows, all from one sample in a study of control samples from healthy donors and cancer patients. Profiled with immunoSEQ multiplex PCR; TCRdb holds only in-frame clones, not every one. The table includes 73,000 or so clones, roughly 90% detected once. Sequencing was done on a sample of blood. Receptors were obtained from a woman aged 45 to 65 in good health. Each CDR3 is given with its conserved first and last residue.

J | V | CDR3
TRBJ1-3 | TRBV5-8 | CASSFAASSGNTIYF
TRBJ2-3 | TRBV7-9 | CASSYTGITDTQYF
TRBJ2-5 | TRBV9 | CASSVVGGRETQYF
TRBJ2-1 | TRBV5-6 | CASSLVGTSGYNEQFF
TRBJ1-2 | TRBV10-3 | CAISEGDRYGYTF
TRBJ2-7 | TRBV28 | CASKTRPGAIYEQYF
TRBJ2-7 | TRBV11-2 | CASSLGGSPYEQYF
TRBJ1-3 | TRBV25-1 | CASSDRIGAGNTIYF
TRBJ1-3 | TRBV5-6 | CASSWGFSGNTIYF
TRBJ1-1 | TRBV23-1 | CASSQRRRMNTEAFF
TRBJ1-2 | TRBV4-1 | CASSQRTAPGSNYGYTF
TRBJ1-2 | TRBV3-1/TRBV3-2 | CASSAGQVRSGYTF
TRBJ2-5 | TRBV9 | CASGRTGGRQETQYF
TRBJ1-5 | TRBV6-5 | CASSYVPAGQPQHF
TRBJ2-7 | TRBV5-4 | CASSTGRTPYEQYF
TRBJ2-7 | TRBV28 | CASRTSGNEQYF
TRBJ1-2 | TRBV6-2/TRBV6-3 | CASSYPTGFRDYGYTF
TRBJ2-1 | TRBV3-1/TRBV3-2 | CASSSPSGKVNEQFF
TRBJ2-6 | TRBV5-6 | CASSFGWGSGANVLTF
TRBJ2-2 | TRBV5-1 | CASKVVQGNTGELFF
TRBJ1-2 | TRBV19 | CASSIDLWGASGYTF
TRBJ2-7 | TRBV12-3/TRBV12-4 | CASSLRQDEQYF
TRBJ2-1 | TRBV7-9 | CASSPSRGVAGNEQFF
TRBJ1-5 | TRBV21-1 | CASRPEAGRSNQPQHF
TRBJ2-7 | TRBV19 | CASSPDEGSSYEQYF
TRBJ1-1 | TRBV6-5 | CASSKGVNTEAFF
TRBJ1-5 | TRBV4-1 | CASSQFIGSENQPQHF
TRBJ1-1 | TRBV27 | CASSLISRAGEVNTEAFF
TRBJ1-5 | TRBV15 | CATSRDVGQLHQPQHF
TRBJ1-4 | TRBV3-1/TRBV3-2 | CASSQNQGANEKLFF
TRBJ1-1 | TRBV12-5 | CASALKGVPAFF
TRBJ2-5 | TRBV27 | CASSYRTSKETQYF
TRBJ1-2 | TRBV7-6 | CASSPSPTGSANYGYTF
TRBJ2-6 | TRBV28 | CASSLDEGQGAEGANVLTF
TRBJ1-4 | TRBV7-9 | CASSLAGGYEKLFF
TRBJ2-7 | TRBV5-4 | CASSWTGYEQYF
TRBJ2-1 | TRBV6-5 | CASRISGLNYNEQFF
TRBJ2-7 | TRBV4-2 | CASSHRDSVSYEQYF
TRBJ2-5 | TRBV10-3 | CAISRAGGGQETQYF
TRBJ1-1 | TRBV5-1 | CASSLGAVNTEAFF
TRBJ2-7 | TRBV11-2 | CASSLEGMNEQYF
TRBJ2-7 | TRBV10-1 | CASTPAQGNEQYF
TRBJ2-1 | TRBV28 | CASSPLGLAGTYNEQFF
TRBJ2-3 | TRBV5-1 | CASSLPLAGAADTQYF
TRBJ1-5 | TRBV6-4 | CASSGPGTPFLVQPQHF
TRBJ2-2 | TRBV19 | CASRGTSALTGELFF
TRBJ1-6 | TRBV29-1 | CSVKVGGRNSPLHF
TRBJ1-2 | TRBV10-3 | CAISPDRVEGYTF
TRBJ2-1 | TRBV27 | CASSLFRASYNEQFF
TRBJ1-4 | TRBV28 | CASSFDQAGNEKLFF
TRBJ2-7 | TRBV7-2 | CASSPPGFYEQYF
TRBJ2-7 | TRBV2 | CASLMDEYEQYF
TRBJ2-7 | TRBV6-5 | CASRRYEQYF
TRBJ2-7 | TRBV2 | CASRPRTSRYEQYF
TRBJ2-3 | TRBV7-8 | CASSFLGGGGSDTQYF
TRBJ1-5 | TRBV6-5 | CASTGGNVNQPQHF
TRBJ2-1 | TRBV9 | CASSVLGGAYNEQFF
TRBJ2-2 | TRBV6-6 | CASSYQGTSLRELFF
TRBJ2-7 | TRBV27 | CASRSLTALSYEQYF
TRBJ1-4 | TRBV5-1 | CASREQGATNEKLFF